Presented here are 27 T cell receptor beta chains from one specimen sequenced in a study of blood T cells in healthy people across ages (dated by TCRdb to between 2014 and 2016). Library preparation was by 5' RACE. These reads were obtained on an Illumina HiSeq 2500. The second PCR ran for about 6 to 12 cycles and used a J-beta primer mix along with a sample-barcoded 5' primer. Using fastp at Q25 and MiXCR, TCRdb reprocessed the public reads and kept productive beta chains. For every CDR3 protein sequence, its rows merge into one entry that carries the most common genes and DNA. This sample lists about 620,000 distinct CDR3 sequences; about 51% were detected once. The ten largest clones represent roughly 13% of the sample. The sample taken for sequencing was blood. These receptors all come from a woman of 80 years or more in good health.

The CDR3 nucleotides read TGTGCCAGCAGGGCCGGGACTCTCTCCTACAATGAGCAGTACTTC. Residues: CASRAGTLSYNEQYF. This chain links TRBV12-3 or TRBV12-4 with TRBJ2-7; TRBD2 is a possible D gene (6 bases). The V end was cut by 6 bases, the J end by 7 bases, with 22 bases between. The CDR3 is made up of 15 amino acids.

The rearrangement uses TRBV2 and TRBJ2-7; D remains unclear. The CDR3 spans 10 residues. CDR1 is SNHLY and CDR2 is FYNNEI in the germline V gene. V was pared by 4 bases and J by 6 bases, with 4 bases between. CDR3 DNA: TGTGCCAGCAGTGCAGGCGAGCAGTACTTC. It yields the protein CASSAGEQYF. The entire variable domain, with the rest obtained from reference TRBV2 and TRBJ2-7, is as follows: EPEVTQTPSHQVTQMGQEVILRCVPISNHLYFYWYRQILGQKVEFLVSFYNNEISEKSEIFDDQFSVERPDGSNFTLKIRSTKLEDSAMYFCASSAGEQYFGPGTRLTVT.

This clonotype was counted many times. The chain has TRBV2 and TRBJ1-5; 7 positions match TRBD1. Unmatched junction bases numbered 9, after V lost 2 bases and J lost 11 bases. The V gene's germline CDR1 is SNHLY and CDR2 FYNNEI. CDR3 length: 14 residues. Here the CDR3 DNA reads TGTGCCAGCAGTGAACGGACAGGTTTGAAATCCCAGCATTTT. Protein product: CASSERTGLKSQHF.

This sequence joins TRBV5-6 and TRBJ2-3, with D uncertain. In germline, CDR1 is SGHDT, CDR2 YYEEEE. V was trimmed by 0 bases and J by 4 bases, leaving 12 bases between them. The CDR3 has 15 amino acids. CDR3 sequence (DNA): TGTGCCAGCAGCTTGGCGCCCGGCAGGCCAGATACGCAGTATTTT. This gives the protein CASSLAPGRPDTQYF.

Worth noting for this clonotype: A read error may explain this, as a much larger clone is one base away. This sequence joins TRBV2 and TRBJ2-5; D is unresolved. The CDR3 loop spans 14 amino acids. Germline V gene data show CDR1 as SNHLY and CDR2 as FYNNEI. The V end lost 4 bases, the J end lost 11 bases, and 20 bases lay between the germline ends. CDR3 coding DNA: TGTGCCAGCAGTGGTCCGGCTAGAAGTAATGAGCAGTACTTC. Residues: CASSGPARSNEQYF.

This clonotype was seen ten or more times. The gene calls are TRBV4-1 and TRBJ1-2; weak D call: TRBD1 (5 bases). Germline V CDR1 and CDR2: MGHRA, YSYEKL. The CDR3 is 16 amino acids. V lost 3 bases and J lost 4, with 18 bases in between. The CDR3 protein is CASSHFDRDPGYGYTF. In nucleotides, the CDR3 is TGCGCCAGCAGCCACTTTGACCGGGACCCTGGCTATGGCTACACCTTC.

This clonotype showed up just a few times. This rearrangement joins TRBV28 to TRBJ2-2; 9 bases line up with TRBD2. This CDR3 contains 16 residues. Germline trimming cut 5 bases from V and 4 bases from J; bases unmatched to any gene: 8. Germline CDR1 and CDR2: MDHEN and SYDVKM. The CDR3, as DNA: TGTGCCAGCAGTGTCCCCGGGACTAGCAGCACCGGGGAGCTGTTTTTT. Protein product: CASSVPGTSSTGELFF.

This clonotype was detected a few times. A much larger clone lies a single base off, so this may be a read error. The V call is TRBV6-4, the J call TRBJ2-3, with 7 bases lining up with TRBD2. The CDR3 spans 16 residues. Germline V gene sequence: CDR1 MRHNA, CDR2 SNTAGT. Here the CDR3 DNA reads TGTGCCGGCAGTGACTCGATGGGGGGGGGCACAGATACGCAGTATTTT. This gives the protein CAGSDSMGGGTDTQYF.

V usage is TRBV11-2 and J usage is TRBJ2-3, with 7 positions matching TRBD1. Germline values: CDR1 SGHAT, CDR2 FQNNGV. The junction had 12 bases not matched to a gene; V was cut back by 6 bases and J by 0 bases. The CDR3 is 17 amino acids. The CDR3 DNA follows: TGTGCCAGCAGTGACTCAAGGACAGGCGCTAGCACAGATACGCAGTATTTT. Translating it yields CASSDSRTGASTDTQYF.

V gene TRBV4-2 combines with J gene TRBJ2-7; TRBD2 is a possible D gene (5 bases). The V gene's germline CDR1 is LGHNA and CDR2 YNFKEQ. V was pared by 1 base and J by 2 bases, with 12 bases between. This CDR3 region has 15 residues. CDR3 region: CASSQGGESTYEQYF. The CDR3 DNA reads TGTGCCAGCAGCCAAGGGGGAGAGAGCACCTACGAGCAGTACTTC.

In its sample, this clonotype was seen many times. The J gene is TRBJ2-1, the V gene TRBV28, with D possibly being TRBD1 or TRBD2 (5 bases each). Looked up from germline, CDR1 is MDHEN and CDR2 is SYDVKM. The CDR3 spans 11 residues. Trimming shortened V by 8 bases and J by 6 bases, and 8 bases separated the two germline ends. The CDR3 is CASGTGNEQFF. DNA of the CDR3: TGTGCCAGCGGGACGGGCAATGAGCAGTTCTTC.

This clonotype was detected once. This sequence joins TRBV10-3 and TRBJ2-4; 7 bases line up with TRBD1. V trimming: 0 bases; J trimming: 2 bases; junction bases outside the gene matches: 13. Germline V lookup: CDR1 ENHRY, CDR2 SYGVKD. The CDR3 length is 19 residues. In nucleotides, the CDR3 is TGTGCCATCAGTGAGTCAGGCGTGGACAGGCTTGAATCCAAAAACATTCAGTACTTC. It codes for CAISESGVDRLESKNIQYF.

This clonotype showed up many times. The gene calls are TRBV20-1 and TRBJ2-7; the D call may be TRBD1 or TRBD2 (6 bases each). CDR1 DFQATT and CDR2 SNEGSKA come from the germline V gene (reference sequence). The germline V and J ends were trimmed by 6 bases and 4 bases, with 16 bases remaining between them. This CDR3 comprises 13 residues. In DNA, the CDR3 is TGCAGTGCAAGGGGGGCAAGCCTATACGAGCAGTACTTC. This codes for CSARGASLYEQYF.

This clonotype was observed at least ten times. The genes are TRBV3-1 and TRBJ1-2; D is ambiguous. V dropped 2 bases and J dropped 4 bases, with 2 bases sitting between them. This CDR3 spans 11 amino acids. Per the germline V gene, CDR1 is LGHDT and CDR2 is YNNKEL (reference sequence). CDR3 loop: CASSQSYGYTF. As DNA, the CDR3 is TGTGCCAGCAGCCAAAGCTATGGCTACACCTTC.

CDR3 sequence (DNA): TGTGCCAGCAGCTTAGAGGGCCAGCGTGAAGCTTTCTTT. Protein sequence: CASSLEGQREAFF. The gene calls are TRBV7-9 and TRBJ1-1; D is undetermined. CDR1 is SEHNR, CDR2 FQNEAQ, per germline (reference sequence). The CDR3 contains 13 residues. The ends were cut back, 1 base at V and 7 bases at J, with 10 bases in the middle.

This clonotype was observed many times. The chain uses TRBV6-6 and TRBJ1-1; TRBD1 might be the D (5 bases). V gave up 10 bases and J gave up 3 bases, with 15 bases separating them. The length of the CDR3 is 13 residues. Germline V gene data show CDR1 as MNHNY and CDR2 as SVGAGI (reference sequence). This chain's CDR3 is CATFLGPYTEAFF. In DNA, the CDR3 is TGTGCCACGTTCCTGGGACCTTACACTGAAGCTTTCTTT.

This chain uses TRBV6-5 with TRBJ2-5, with TRBD2 matching over 8 bases. V trimming: 2 bases; J trimming: 7 bases; junction bases outside the gene matches: 6. The CDR3 has 14 amino acids. Per the germline V gene, CDR1 is MNHEY and CDR2 is SVGAGI. The CDR3 region has the DNA TGTGCCAGCAGTTACCCGGGAGGGGGAGGGACCCAGTACTTC. It is translated as CASSYPGGGGTQYF.

This clonotype was detected many times. CDR3 nucleotide sequence: TGCGCCAGCAGCTTATACCAGCCCACAGATACGCAGTATTTT. Translation gives CASSLYQPTDTQYF. The chain joins TRBV5-1 to TRBJ2-3; D is uncertain. V was pared by 2 bases and J by 2 bases, with 9 bases between. The germline CDR1 and CDR2 sequences are SGHRS and YFSETQ. The CDR3 consists of 14 residues.

This clonotype was observed many times. The chain has TRBV7-9 and TRBJ2-1; TRBD1 or TRBD2 may be the D gene (5 bases each). The CDR3 is made up of 15 amino acids. V was clipped by 5 bases and J by 8 bases, with 19 bases between them. Germline CDR1 SEHNR, CDR2 FQNEAQ (reference sequence). Here the CDR3 DNA reads TGTGCCAGCAGCCTCCCCGGGACCCACGGGCATGAGCAGTTCTTC. Amino acid sequence: CASSLPGTHGHEQFF. Complete variable domain (other parts from reference TRBV7-9 and TRBJ2-1): DTGVSQNPRHKITKRGQNVTFRCDPISEHNRLYWYRQTLGQGPEFLTYFQNEAQLEKSRLLSDRFSAERPKGSFSTLEIQRTEQGDSAMYLCASSLPGTHGHEQFFGPGTRLTVL.

The rearrangement links TRBV12-3 or TRBV12-4 to TRBJ2-7; TRBD2 matches 8 bases. The CDR3 has 15 amino acids. With V trimmed by 5 bases and J by 2 bases, 8 bases remained unmatched. CDR3 sequence reads: CASSTRGAGAYEQYF. The CDR3 DNA sequence: TGTGCCAGCAGTACCCGTGGAGCGGGGGCCTACGAGCAGTACTTC.

Notes on this clonotype: Since a much larger clone is just one base distant, this may be a read error. The chain links TRBV20-1 to TRBJ2-7, with TRBD1 as a possible D gene (6 bases). CDR1 DFQATT and CDR2 SNEGSKA come from the germline V gene (reference sequence). This CDR3 comprises 12 residues. V gave up 1 base and J gave up 6 bases, with 10 bases separating them. CDR3 nucleotide sequence: TGCAGTGCTAGAGCGACCAGGGGCGAGCAGTACTTC. Amino acid sequence: CSARATRGEQYF.

The chain is built from TRBV12-3 or TRBV12-4 and TRBJ2-4; D might be TRBD2 (6 bases). The CDR3 sequence is 14 residues long. Trimming removed 5 bases at V and 7 bases at J, with 15 bases between. CDR3 region: CASSPGDSWNIQYF. The CDR3 DNA follows: TGTGCCAGCAGTCCGGGGGATTCGTGGAACATTCAGTACTTC.

The V gene is TRBV7-2, the J gene TRBJ1-5; D call uncertain. CDR3 length: 15 amino acids. The germline V gene has CDR1 SGHTA and CDR2 FQGNSA. The V and J ends lost 2 bases and 6 bases respectively, with 14 bases between them. CDR3: CASSLRTEFIQPQHF. CDR3 DNA sequence: TGTGCCAGCAGCTTAAGGACGGAGTTCATTCAGCCCCAGCATTTT.

This clonotype was seen a handful of times. The V and J genes are TRBV10-3 and TRBJ1-1; a possible D gene is TRBD1 (6 bases). The CDR3 has 13 residues. Germline loops: CDR1 ENHRY, CDR2 SYGVKD. Deletions cut 6 bases from V and 3 bases from J, with 11 bases between. CDR3 bases: TGTGCCATCAGCAGGGGAGGGGACACTGAAGCTTTCTTT. Translation: CAISRGGDTEAFF.

This clonotype has only a few counts. In DNA form, the CDR3 reads TGCAGTGCGAGGGCTACAGGGGGCTCCTATGGCTACACCTTC. Its protein product is CSARATGGSYGYTF. The chain carries TRBV20-1 and TRBJ1-2, with 9 bases that match TRBD1. The germline CDR1 and CDR2 sequences are DFQATT and SNEGSKA (reference sequence). The CDR3 extends over 14 amino acids. V gave up 6 bases and J gave up 4 bases; unmatched junction bases: 9.

Notes on this clonotype: This may be a read error: a much more frequent sequence differs by one nucleotide. This chain uses TRBV28 with TRBJ2-4; perhaps TRBD1 as D (6 bases). Germline values: CDR1 MDHEN, CDR2 SYDVKM. V shed 6 bases and J shed 12 bases, with 15 bases lying between them. The CDR3 sequence is 12 residues long. CDR3 amino acids: CASRRIQGAQYF. The CDR3 DNA reads TGTGCCAGCAGACGGATACAGGGCGCTCAGTACTTC.

In its sample, this clonotype was seen many times. The chain is built from TRBV7-2 and TRBJ2-1; D ambiguous. Germline CDR1 is SGHTA and CDR2 is FQGNSA. V was pared by 5 bases and J by 4 bases, with 9 bases between. This CDR3 is built from 13 residues. CDR3 DNA sequence: TGTGCCAGCAGCCTCGGACGGTACAATGAGCAGTTCTTC. It encodes CASSLGRYNEQFF.